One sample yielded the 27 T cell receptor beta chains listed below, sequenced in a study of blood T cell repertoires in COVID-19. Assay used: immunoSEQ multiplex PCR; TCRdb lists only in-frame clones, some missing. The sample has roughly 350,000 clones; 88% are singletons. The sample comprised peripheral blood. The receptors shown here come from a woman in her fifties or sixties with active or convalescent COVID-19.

CDR3 sequence: CASSQAATVSYNEQFF. In nucleotides, the CDR3 is TGCGCCAGCAGCCAGGCCGCAACAGTTTCCTACAATGAGCAGTTCTTC. The chain carries TRBV4-1 and TRBJ2-1; no clear D. CDR1 and CDR2 (germline): MGHRA, YSYEKL. The CDR3 is 16 residues long. Trimming took off 3 bases at V and 1 base at J, with 13 bases between the two ends.

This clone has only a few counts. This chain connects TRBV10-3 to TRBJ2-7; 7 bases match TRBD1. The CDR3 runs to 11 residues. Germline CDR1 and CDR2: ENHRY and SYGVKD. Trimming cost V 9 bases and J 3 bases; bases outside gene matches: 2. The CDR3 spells CAMGQLYEQYF. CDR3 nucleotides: TGTGCCATGGGACAGCTCTACGAGCAGTACTTC.

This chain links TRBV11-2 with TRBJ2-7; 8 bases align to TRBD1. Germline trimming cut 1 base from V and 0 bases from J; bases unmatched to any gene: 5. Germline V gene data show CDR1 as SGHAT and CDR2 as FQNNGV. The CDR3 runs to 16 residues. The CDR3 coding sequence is TGTGCCAGCAGCTTAGGAAGTGGACAGGGCTCCTACGAGCAGTACTTC. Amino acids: CASSLGSGQGSYEQYF. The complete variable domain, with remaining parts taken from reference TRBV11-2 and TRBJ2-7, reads EAGVAQSPRYKIIEKRQSVAFWCNPISGHATLYWYQQILGQGPKLLIQFQNNGVVDDSQLPKDRFSAERLKGVDSTLKIQPAKLEDSAVYLCASSLGSGQGSYEQYFGPGTRLTVT.

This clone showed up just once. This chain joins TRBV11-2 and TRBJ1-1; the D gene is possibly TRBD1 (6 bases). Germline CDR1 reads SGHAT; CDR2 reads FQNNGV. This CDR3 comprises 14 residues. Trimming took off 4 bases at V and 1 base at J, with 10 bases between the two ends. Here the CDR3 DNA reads TGTGCCAGCAGCTGGGAGACAGGGAACACTGAAGCTTTCTTT. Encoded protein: CASSWETGNTEAFF.

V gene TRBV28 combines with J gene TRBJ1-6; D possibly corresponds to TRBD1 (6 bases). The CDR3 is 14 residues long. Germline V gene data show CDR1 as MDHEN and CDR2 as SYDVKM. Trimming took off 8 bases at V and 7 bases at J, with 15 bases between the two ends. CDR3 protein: CASRIDRPNSPLHF. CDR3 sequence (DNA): TGTGCCAGCCGGATAGACAGGCCCAATTCACCCCTCCACTTT.

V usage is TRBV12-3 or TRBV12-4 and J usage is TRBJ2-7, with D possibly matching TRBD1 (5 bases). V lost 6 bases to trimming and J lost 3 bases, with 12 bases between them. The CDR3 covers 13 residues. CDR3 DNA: TGTGCCAGCAGCCTATACGACAGCTACGAGCAGTACTTC. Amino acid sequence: CASSLYDSYEQYF.

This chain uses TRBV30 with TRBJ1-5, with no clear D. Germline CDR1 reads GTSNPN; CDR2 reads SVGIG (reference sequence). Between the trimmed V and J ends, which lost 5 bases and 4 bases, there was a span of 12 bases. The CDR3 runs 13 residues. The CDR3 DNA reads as TGTGCCTGGGGTTCCGGAGGGAATCAGCCCCAGCATTTT. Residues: CAWGSGGNQPQHF.

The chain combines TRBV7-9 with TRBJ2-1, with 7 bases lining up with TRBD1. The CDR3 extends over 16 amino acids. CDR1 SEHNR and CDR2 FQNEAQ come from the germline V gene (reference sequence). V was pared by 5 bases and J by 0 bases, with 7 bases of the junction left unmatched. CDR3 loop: CASSPDRDPSYNEQFF. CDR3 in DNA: TGTGCCAGCAGCCCAGACAGGGACCCCTCCTACAATGAGCAGTTCTTC.

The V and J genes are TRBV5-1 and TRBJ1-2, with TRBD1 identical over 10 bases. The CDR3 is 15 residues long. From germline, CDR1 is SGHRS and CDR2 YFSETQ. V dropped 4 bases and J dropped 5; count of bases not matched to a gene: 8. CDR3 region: CASSPEGQGWYGYTF. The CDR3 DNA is TGCGCCAGCAGCCCGGAGGGACAGGGGTGGTATGGCTACACCTTC.

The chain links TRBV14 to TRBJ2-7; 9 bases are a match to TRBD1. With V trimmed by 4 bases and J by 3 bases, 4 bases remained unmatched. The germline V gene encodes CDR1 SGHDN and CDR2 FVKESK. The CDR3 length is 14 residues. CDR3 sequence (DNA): TGTGCCAGCAGCCGGCGACAGGGGGTCTACGAGCAGTACTTC. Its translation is CASSRRQGVYEQYF.

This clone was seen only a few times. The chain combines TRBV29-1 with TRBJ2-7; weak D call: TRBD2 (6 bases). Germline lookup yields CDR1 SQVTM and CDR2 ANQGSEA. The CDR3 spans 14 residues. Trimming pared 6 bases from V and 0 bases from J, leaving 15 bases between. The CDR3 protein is CSVRRDSTSYEQYF. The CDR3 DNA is TGCAGCGTGCGCCGGGACTCCACCTCCTACGAGCAGTACTTC.

The CDR3 protein is CASSFEDWGETQYF. The CDR3 DNA follows: TGTGCCAGCTCATTCGAGGACTGGGGAGAGACCCAGTACTTC. This rearrangement joins TRBV18 to TRBJ2-5; a weak D match, TRBD2 (5 bases). Germline V gives CDR1 KGHSH, CDR2 LQKENI. V was shortened by 5 bases and J by 4 bases, with 14 bases between the two germline ends. The length of the CDR3 is 14 residues.

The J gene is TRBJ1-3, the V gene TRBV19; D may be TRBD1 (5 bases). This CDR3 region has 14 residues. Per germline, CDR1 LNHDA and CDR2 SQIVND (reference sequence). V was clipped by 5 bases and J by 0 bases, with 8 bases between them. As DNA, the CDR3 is TGTGCCAGTAGTCCCGGGGGCTCTGGAAACACCATATATTTT. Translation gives CASSPGGSGNTIYF.

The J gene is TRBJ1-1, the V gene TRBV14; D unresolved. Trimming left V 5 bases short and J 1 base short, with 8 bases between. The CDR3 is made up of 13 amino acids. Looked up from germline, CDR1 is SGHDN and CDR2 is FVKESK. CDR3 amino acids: CASSAGWNTEAFF. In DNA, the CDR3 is TGTGCCAGCAGCGCGGGATGGAACACTGAAGCTTTCTTT.

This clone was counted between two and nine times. CDR3: CASSVDEGRLNTEAFF. CDR3 DNA sequence: TGTGCCAGCAGCGTAGACGAGGGCCGCTTGAACACTGAAGCTTTCTTT. The chain is built from TRBV9 and TRBJ1-1; D ambiguous. The CDR3 runs 16 residues. Trimming removed 0 bases at V and 0 bases at J, with 12 bases between. Germline lookup yields CDR1 SGDLS and CDR2 YYNGEE.

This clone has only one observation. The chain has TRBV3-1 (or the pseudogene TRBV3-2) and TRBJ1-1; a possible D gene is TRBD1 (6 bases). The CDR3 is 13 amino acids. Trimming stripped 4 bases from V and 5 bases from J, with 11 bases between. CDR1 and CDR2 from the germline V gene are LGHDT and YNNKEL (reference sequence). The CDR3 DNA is TGTGCCAGCAGCCGCCTGGACAGTACTGAAGCTTTCTTT. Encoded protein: CASSRLDSTEAFF.

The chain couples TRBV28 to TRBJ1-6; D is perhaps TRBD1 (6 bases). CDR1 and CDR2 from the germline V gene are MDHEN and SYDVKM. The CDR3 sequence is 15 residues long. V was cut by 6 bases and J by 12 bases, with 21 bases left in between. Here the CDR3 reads CASSPRQVLTLPLHF. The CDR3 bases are TGTGCCAGCAGCCCACGACAGGTCTTGACTCTACCCCTCCACTTT.

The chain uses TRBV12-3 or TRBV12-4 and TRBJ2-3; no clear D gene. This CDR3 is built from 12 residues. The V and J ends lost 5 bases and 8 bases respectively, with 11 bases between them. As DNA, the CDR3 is TGTGCCAGCAGTCCTAAGTCGAGTACGCAGTATTTT. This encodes CASSPKSSTQYF.

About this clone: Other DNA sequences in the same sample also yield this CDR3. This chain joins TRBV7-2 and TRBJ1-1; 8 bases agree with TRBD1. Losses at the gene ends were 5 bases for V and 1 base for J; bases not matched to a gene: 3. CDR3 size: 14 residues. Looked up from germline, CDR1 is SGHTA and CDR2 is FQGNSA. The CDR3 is CASSPTGGNTEAFF. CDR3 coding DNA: TGTGCCAGCAGCCCCACAGGGGGGAACACTGAAGCTTTCTTT.

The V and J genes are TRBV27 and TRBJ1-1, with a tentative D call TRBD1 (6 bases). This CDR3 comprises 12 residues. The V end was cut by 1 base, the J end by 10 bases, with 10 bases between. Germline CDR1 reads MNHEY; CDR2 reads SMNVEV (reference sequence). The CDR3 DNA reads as TGTGCCAGCAGTTTATTCCCAGGGGTAGCTTTCTTT. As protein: CASSLFPGVAFF.

CDR3 loop: CASSITSGGPNTGELFF. CDR3 DNA sequence: TGTGCCAGTAGTATCACTAGCGGGGGGCCGAACACCGGGGAGCTGTTTTTT. The chain links TRBV19 to TRBJ2-2; 12 nucleotides agree with TRBD2. Trimming removed 3 bases from V and 0 bases from J; junction bases left unmatched: 2. The CDR3 is 17 amino acids. CDR1 and CDR2 from the germline V gene are LNHDA and SQIVND (reference sequence).

CDR3 DNA: TGTGCCAGCAGCTTACGCCCAGGGGGCCTGAACACTGAAGCTTTCTTT. Translated: CASSLRPGGLNTEAFF. The chain links TRBV5-4 to TRBJ1-1, with TRBD1 matching 8 bases. The CDR3 loop spans 16 amino acids. V was pared by 2 bases and J by 0 bases, with 6 bases of the junction left unmatched. Germline CDR1 and CDR2: SGHNT and YYREEE (reference sequence).

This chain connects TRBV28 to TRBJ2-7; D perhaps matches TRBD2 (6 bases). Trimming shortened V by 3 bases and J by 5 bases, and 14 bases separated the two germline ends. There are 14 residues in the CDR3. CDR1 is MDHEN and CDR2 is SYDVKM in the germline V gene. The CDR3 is CASSFRRETDEQYF. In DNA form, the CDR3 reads TGTGCCAGCAGTTTTAGGAGGGAAACGGACGAGCAGTACTTC. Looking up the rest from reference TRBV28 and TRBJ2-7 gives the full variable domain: DVKVTQSSRYLVKRTGEKVFLECVQDMDHENMFWYRQDPGLGLRLIYFSYDVKMKEKGDIPEGYSVSREKKERFSLILESASTNQTSMYLCASSFRRETDEQYFGPGTRLTVT.

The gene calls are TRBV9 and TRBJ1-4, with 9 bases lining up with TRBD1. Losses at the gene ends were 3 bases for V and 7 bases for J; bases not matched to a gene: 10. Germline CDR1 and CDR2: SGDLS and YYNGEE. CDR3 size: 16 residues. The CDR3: CASSDRGGTGSEKLFF. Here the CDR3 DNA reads TGTGCCAGCAGCGACCGAGGGGGGACAGGGAGTGAAAAACTGTTTTTT.

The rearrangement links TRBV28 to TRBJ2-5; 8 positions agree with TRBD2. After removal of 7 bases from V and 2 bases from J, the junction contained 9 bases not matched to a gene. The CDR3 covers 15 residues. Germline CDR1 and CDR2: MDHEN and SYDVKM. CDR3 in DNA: TGTGCCAGCACCTACCCCGGGGGGGGGCAAGAGACCCAGTACTTC. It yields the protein CASTYPGGGQETQYF.

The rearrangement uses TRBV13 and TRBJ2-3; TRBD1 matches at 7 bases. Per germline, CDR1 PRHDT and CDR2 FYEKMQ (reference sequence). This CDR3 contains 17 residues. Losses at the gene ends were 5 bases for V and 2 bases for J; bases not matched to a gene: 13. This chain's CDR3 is CASSLSWGQSSTDTQYF. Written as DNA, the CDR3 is TGTGCCAGCAGCCTCTCCTGGGGACAGAGTTCCACAGATACGCAGTATTTT.

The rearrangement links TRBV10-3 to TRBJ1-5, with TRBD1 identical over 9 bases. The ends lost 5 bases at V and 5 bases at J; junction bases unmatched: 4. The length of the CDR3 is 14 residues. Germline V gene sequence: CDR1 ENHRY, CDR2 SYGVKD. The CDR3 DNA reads TGTGCCATCAGTCTGGACAGGGGTGATCAGCCCCAGCATTTT. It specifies CAISLDRGDQPQHF.